The 3 T cell receptor beta chains below were found in one sample sequenced in a study of T cells in Graves' hyperthyroidism and ophthalmopathy. TCR beta CDR3 region amplification was performed from RNA transcripts. HTBI primers were the set used in a first-round RT-PCR of the TCR CDR3. TCRdb independently ran MiXCR on the multiplex PCR reads; one entry per CDR3 protein. Among a few hundred thousand distinct CDR3 sequences listed, about half were seen once. Sequenced material: peripheral blood or thyroid tissue (not recorded which). Every receptor here comes from a woman between 18 and 29 years old with Graves' hyperthyroidism.

The genes are TRBV24-1 and TRBJ2-2, with D possibly TRBD2 on 6 matching bases. Looked up from germline, CDR1 is KGHDR and CDR2 is SFDVKD. The CDR3 covers 17 residues. V shed 9 bases and J shed 2 bases, with 21 bases lying between them. The CDR3 DNA reads TGTGCCACCTCTCCGCGACGGACTAAGAGAAACACCGGGGAGCTGTTTTTT. This codes for CATSPRRTKRNTGELFF.

This chain connects TRBV10-3 to TRBJ2-7; 11 nucleotides line up with TRBD2. The V and J ends lost 8 bases and 0 bases, in that order; junction bases with no gene match: 0. CDR3 length: 13 amino acids. The germline V gene has CDR1 ENHRY and CDR2 SYGVKD. As DNA, the CDR3 is TGTGCCATCGGGACTAGCGGCTCCTACGAGCAGTACTTC. Encoded protein: CAIGTSGSYEQYF.

On this clonotype: This may be a read error: a much more frequent sequence differs by one nucleotide. CDR3 nucleotide sequence: TGTGCCAGCGGGGCAGGGGGTGAAGCTTTCTTT. This codes for CASGAGGEAFF. The rearrangement links TRBV9 to TRBJ1-1, with 7 bases matching TRBD1. The V gene's germline CDR1 is SGDLS and CDR2 YYNGEE. V gave up 7 bases and J gave up 7 bases; unmatched junction bases: 4. The CDR3 has 11 residues.